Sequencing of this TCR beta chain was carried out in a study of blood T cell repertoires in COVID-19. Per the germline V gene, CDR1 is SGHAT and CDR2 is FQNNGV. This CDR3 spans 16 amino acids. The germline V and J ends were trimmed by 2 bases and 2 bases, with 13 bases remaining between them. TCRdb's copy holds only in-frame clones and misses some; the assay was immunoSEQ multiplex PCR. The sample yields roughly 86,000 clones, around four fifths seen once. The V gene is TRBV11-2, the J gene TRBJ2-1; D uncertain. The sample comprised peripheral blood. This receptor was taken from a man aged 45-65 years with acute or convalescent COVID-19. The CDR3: CASSLLAGITYNEQFF. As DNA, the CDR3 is TGTGCCAGCAGCTTATTAGCCGGAATTACCTACAATGAGCAGTTCTTC.